This T cell receptor (beta chain) was sequenced during a study of cytomegalovirus exposure and HLA in healthy donors. At the level of the study: Unique TCRs from HLA-typed donors, 70 million to 85 million of them, were held in an early data release.

Trimming took 5 bases from V and 3 from J, leaving 11 bases between them. Germline V CDR1 and CDR2: PRHDT, FYEKMQ (reference sequence). This CDR3 comprises 15 residues. Points from the study as a whole: Specific recognition of CMV antigens was confirmed in vitro for a few chains (all CMV-associated). Productive rates of about 90% or about 30% were seen for most TCR beta V segments in an earlier analysis. Later analysis indicated greater clonal expansion among HLA-associated TCR beta chains than among equally common other chains.

This PCR relied on a set of 60 Vbeta primers and 13 Jbeta primers. This table comes from immunoSEQ multiplex PCR, and its TCRdb copy is limited to in-frame clones, with some not included. The sample consists of over 150,000 clones, over 70% of them appearing once. With regard to this clone: Its specificity is unknown.

The sequenced sample was PBMCs. The chain joins TRBV13 to TRBJ1-6; D is unresolved. The sequence derives from a woman between 50 and 59 years old in good health and CMV-seropositive. CDR3 in DNA: TGTGCCAGCAGCCCGACCGCGGGCTATAATTCACCCCTCCACTTT. Residues: CASSPTAGYNSPLHF.